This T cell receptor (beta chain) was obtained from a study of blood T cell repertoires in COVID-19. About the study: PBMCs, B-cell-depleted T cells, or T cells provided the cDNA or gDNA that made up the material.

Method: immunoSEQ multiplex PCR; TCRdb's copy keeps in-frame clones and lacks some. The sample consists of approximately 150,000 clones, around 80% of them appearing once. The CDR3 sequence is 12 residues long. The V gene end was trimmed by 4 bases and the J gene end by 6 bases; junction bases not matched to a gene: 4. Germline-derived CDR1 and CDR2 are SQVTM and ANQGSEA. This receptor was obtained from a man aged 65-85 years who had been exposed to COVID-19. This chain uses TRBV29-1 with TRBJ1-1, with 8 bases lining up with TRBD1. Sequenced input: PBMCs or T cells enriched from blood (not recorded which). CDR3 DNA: TGCAGCGTTGTAAAGGACAGGGCTGAAGCTTTCTTT. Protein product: CSVVKDRAEAFF.